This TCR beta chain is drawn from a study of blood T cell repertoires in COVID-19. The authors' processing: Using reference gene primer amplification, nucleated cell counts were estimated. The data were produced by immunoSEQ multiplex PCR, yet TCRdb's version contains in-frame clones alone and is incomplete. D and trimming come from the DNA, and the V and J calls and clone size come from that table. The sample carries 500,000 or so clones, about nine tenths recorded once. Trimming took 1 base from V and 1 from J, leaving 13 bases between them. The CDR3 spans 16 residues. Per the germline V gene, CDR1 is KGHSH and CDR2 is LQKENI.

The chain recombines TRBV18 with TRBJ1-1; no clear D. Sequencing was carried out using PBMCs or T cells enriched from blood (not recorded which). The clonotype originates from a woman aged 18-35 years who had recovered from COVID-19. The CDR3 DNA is TGTGCCAGCTCACCACAAAAAATTGAGGCGAACACTGAAGCTTTCTTT. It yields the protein CASSPQKIEANTEAFF.